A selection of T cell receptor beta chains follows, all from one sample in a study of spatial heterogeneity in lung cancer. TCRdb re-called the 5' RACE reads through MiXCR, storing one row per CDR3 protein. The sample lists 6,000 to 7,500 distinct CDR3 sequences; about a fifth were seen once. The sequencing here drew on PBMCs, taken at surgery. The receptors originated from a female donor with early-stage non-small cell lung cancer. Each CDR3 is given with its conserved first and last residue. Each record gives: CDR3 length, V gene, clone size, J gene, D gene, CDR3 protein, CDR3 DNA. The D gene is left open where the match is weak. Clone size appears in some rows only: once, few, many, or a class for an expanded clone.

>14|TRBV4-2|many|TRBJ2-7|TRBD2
CASGTSGRPYEQYF
TGTGCCAGCGGGACTAGCGGGCGACCCTACGAGCAGTACTTC
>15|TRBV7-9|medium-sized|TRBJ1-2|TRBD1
CASSLYFRGRDGYTF
TGTGCCAGCAGCTTATACTTCAGGGGGCGCGATGGCTACACCTTC
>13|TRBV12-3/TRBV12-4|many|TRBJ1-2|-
CATSPGEDYGYTF
TGTGCCACGTCACCAGGGGAGGACTATGGCTACACCTTC
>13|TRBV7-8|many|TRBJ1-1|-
CASSSERQSEAFF
TGTGCCAGCAGCTCAGAGAGACAGTCTGAAGCTTTCTTT
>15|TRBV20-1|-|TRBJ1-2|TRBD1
CSAREWDRGSGGYTF
TGCAGTGCTAGAGAATGGGACAGGGGTTCCGGTGGCTACACCTTC
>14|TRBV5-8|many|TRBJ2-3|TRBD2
CASSLGTSGDTQYF
TGTGCCAGCAGCCTAGGGACTAGCGGAGATACGCAGTATTTT
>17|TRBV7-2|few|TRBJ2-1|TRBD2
CASSPYGGRPHTTGQFF
TGTGCCAGCAGCCCATACGGCGGGAGGCCCCACACTACAGGGCAGTTCTTC
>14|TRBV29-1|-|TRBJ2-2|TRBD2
CSAEGTSVSGELFF
TGCAGCGCCGAAGGGACTAGCGTCTCCGGGGAGCTGTTTTTT
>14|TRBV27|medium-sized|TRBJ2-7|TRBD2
CASSLIAGAYEQYF
TGTGCCAGCAGTTTGATAGCGGGAGCTTACGAGCAGTACTTC
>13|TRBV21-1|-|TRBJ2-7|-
CASSKPATRWQYF
TGTGCCAGCAGCAAACCGGCAACCCGCTGGCAGTACTTC
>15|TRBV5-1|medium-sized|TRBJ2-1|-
CASSLASLEGDEQFF
TGCGCCAGCAGCTTGGCTAGCCTGGAAGGAGATGAGCAGTTCTTC
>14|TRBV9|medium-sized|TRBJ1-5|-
CASSFGINNQPQHF
TGTGCCAGCAGCTTTGGGATAAATAATCAGCCCCAGCATTTT
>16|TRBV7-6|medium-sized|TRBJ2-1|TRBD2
CASRSQGLAGDNEQFF
TGTGCCAGCAGAAGCCAGGGACTAGCGGGCGACAATGAGCAGTTCTTC
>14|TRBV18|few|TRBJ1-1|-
CASSYQGSGTEAFF
TGTGCCAGCTCGTATCAGGGTTCGGGCACTGAAGCTTTCTTT
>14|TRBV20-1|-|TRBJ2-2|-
CSASGKGDTGELFF
TGCAGTGCTAGCGGAAAAGGGGACACCGGGGAGCTGTTTTTT
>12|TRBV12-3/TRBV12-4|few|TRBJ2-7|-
CASSFWGNEQYF
TGTGCCAGCAGTTTTTGGGGGAACGAGCAGTACTTC
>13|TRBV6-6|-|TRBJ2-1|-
CASSYRERGEQFF
TGTGCCAGCAGTTACCGGGAAAGGGGTGAGCAGTTCTTC
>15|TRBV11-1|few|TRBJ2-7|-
CASSLALSGLHEQYF
TGTGCCAGCAGCTTAGCTCTTTCAGGGCTTCACGAGCAGTACTTC
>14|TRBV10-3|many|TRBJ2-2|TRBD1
CAITRQGNTGELFF
TGTGCCATCACCCGACAGGGGAACACCGGGGAGCTGTTTTTT
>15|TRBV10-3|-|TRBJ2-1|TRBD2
CAIKREAGGYNEQFF
TGTGCCATCAAACGGGAAGCGGGAGGCTACAATGAGCAGTTCTTC
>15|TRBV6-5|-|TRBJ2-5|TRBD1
CASSYGGQVFETQYF
TGTGCCAGCAGTTACGGTGGACAGGTTTTTGAGACCCAGTACTTC
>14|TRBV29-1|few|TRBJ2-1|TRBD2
CSVRGLAALDEQFF
TGCAGCGTCCGCGGGCTAGCGGCCTTGGATGAGCAGTTCTTC
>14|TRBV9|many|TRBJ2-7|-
CASSPQDSSYEQYF
TGTGCCAGCAGCCCTCAGGACTCGTCCTACGAGCAGTACTTC
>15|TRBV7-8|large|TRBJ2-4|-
CASSIGGGAKNIQYF
TGTGCCAGCAGCATTGGAGGGGGAGCCAAAAACATTCAGTACTTC
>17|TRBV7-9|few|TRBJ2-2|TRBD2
CASSPASGGVHTGELFF
TGTGCCAGCAGCCCCGCTAGCGGGGGGGTGCACACCGGGGAGCTGTTTTTT
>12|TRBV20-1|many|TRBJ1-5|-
CSAGRPPSPQHF
TGCAGTGCTGGGAGGCCCCCATCGCCCCAGCATTTT
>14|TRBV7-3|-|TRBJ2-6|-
CASSLTSGANVLTF
TGTGCCAGCAGCTTAACTTCTGGGGCCAACGTCCTGACTTTC
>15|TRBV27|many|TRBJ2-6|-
CASSLSRPGANVLTF
TGTGCCAGCAGTTTATCCCGTCCTGGGGCCAACGTCCTGACTTTC
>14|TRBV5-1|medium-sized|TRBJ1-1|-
CASSPREGNTEAFF
TGCGCCAGCAGCCCCCGTGAAGGGAACACTGAAGCTTTCTTT
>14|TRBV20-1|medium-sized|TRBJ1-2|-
CSAENGANDYGYTF
TGCAGTGCCGAAAATGGGGCGAATGACTATGGCTACACCTTC
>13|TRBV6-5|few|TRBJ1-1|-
CASVGQLNTEAFF
TGTGCCAGCGTTGGACAGCTGAACACTGAAGCTTTCTTT
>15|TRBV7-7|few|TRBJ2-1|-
CASSSLGSVPIEQFF
TGTGCTAGCAGCTCCCTAGGCTCCGTCCCCATAGAGCAGTTCTTC
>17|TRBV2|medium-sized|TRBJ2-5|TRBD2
CASSEGLAGGPFKTQYF
TGTGCCAGCAGTGAAGGCCTAGCGGGAGGGCCCTTTAAGACCCAGTACTTC
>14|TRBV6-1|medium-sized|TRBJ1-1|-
CASTSVRGSTEAFF
TGTGCCAGCACAAGCGTACGGGGGAGCACTGAAGCTTTCTTT
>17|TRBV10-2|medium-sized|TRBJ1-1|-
CASSESQAGAYNTEAFF
TGCGCCAGCAGTGAGTCCCAGGCAGGGGCCTATAACACTGAAGCTTTCTTT
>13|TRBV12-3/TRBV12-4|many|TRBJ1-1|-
CASSFGEDTEAFF
TGTGCCAGCAGTTTTGGCGAGGACACTGAAGCTTTCTTT
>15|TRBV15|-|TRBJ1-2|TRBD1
CATSKDLSGGYGYTF
TGTGCCACCAGCAAAGACCTCTCAGGGGGCTATGGCTACACCTTC
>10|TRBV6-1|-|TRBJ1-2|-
CASSYYGYTF
TGTGCCAGCAGTTACTATGGCTACACCTTC
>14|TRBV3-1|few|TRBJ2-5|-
CASSHGGYQETQYF
TGTGCCAGCAGCCATGGGGGGTACCAAGAGACCCAGTACTTC
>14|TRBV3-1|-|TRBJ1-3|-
CASSRALSGNTIYF
TGTGCCAGCAGCCGGGCCCTCTCTGGAAACACCATATATTTT
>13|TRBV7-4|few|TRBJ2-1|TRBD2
CASSRSGSDEQFF
TGTGCCAGCAGTCGTAGCGGGAGTGATGAGCAGTTCTTC
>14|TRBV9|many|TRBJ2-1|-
CASSVGQYYNEQFF
TGTGCCAGCAGCGTAGGGCAGTACTACAATGAGCAGTTCTTC
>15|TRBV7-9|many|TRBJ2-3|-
CASSPKIRLADTQYF
TGTGCCAGCAGCCCCAAAATAAGGCTCGCAGATACGCAGTATTTT
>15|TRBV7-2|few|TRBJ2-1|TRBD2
CASSLVGLAIDEQFF
TGTGCCAGCAGCTTAGTAGGACTAGCAATAGATGAGCAGTTCTTC
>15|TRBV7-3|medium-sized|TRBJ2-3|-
CASSLRPGNTDTQYF
TGTGCCAGCAGCTTAAGGCCCGGAAACACAGATACGCAGTATTTT
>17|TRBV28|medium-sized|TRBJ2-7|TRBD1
CASSLTRDRGLLNEQYF
TGTGCCAGCAGTCTTACCCGGGACAGGGGGCTGTTAAACGAGCAGTACTTC
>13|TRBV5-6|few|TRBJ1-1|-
CASSLAGHTEAFF
TGTGCCAGCAGCTTGGCAGGGCACACTGAAGCTTTCTTT
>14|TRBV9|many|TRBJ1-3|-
CASSVIHSGNTIYF
TGTGCCAGCAGCGTAATACACTCTGGAAACACCATATATTTT
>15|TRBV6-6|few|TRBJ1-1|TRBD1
CASSSRDRVGTEAFF
TGTGCCAGCAGTTCCAGGGACAGGGTGGGGACTGAAGCTTTCTTT
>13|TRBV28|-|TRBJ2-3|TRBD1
CAVPDRAGGTQYF
TGTGCCGTCCCGGACAGGGCCGGGGGTACGCAGTATTTT